This T cell receptor beta chain was sequenced for a study of blood T cell repertoires in COVID-19. Study background: Both acute and convalescent COVID-19 samples were obtained from the United States, Italy and Spain. PBMCs, B-cell-depleted T cells, or T cells were the source of the cDNA or gDNA that made up the material.

V trimming: 5 bases; J trimming: 4 bases; junction bases outside the gene matches: 10. This CDR3 is 16 amino acids long. Germline assignment: CDR1 SGHNT and CDR2 YENEEA. Some clones are missing from TCRdb's copy, which holds only in-frame ones; the method was immunoSEQ multiplex PCR. The sample includes 150,000 to 200,000 clones, 70% to 80% of them seen just once. This chain links TRBV11-3 with TRBJ2-3, with 9 bases identical to TRBD2. The source is a man aged 45-65 years who had recovered from COVID-19. Sequencing was carried out using peripheral blood. Here the CDR3 reads CASSPRGSGRPDTQYF. The CDR3 DNA sequence: TGTGCCAGCAGCCCGCGGGGTAGCGGGAGACCAGATACGCAGTATTTT.